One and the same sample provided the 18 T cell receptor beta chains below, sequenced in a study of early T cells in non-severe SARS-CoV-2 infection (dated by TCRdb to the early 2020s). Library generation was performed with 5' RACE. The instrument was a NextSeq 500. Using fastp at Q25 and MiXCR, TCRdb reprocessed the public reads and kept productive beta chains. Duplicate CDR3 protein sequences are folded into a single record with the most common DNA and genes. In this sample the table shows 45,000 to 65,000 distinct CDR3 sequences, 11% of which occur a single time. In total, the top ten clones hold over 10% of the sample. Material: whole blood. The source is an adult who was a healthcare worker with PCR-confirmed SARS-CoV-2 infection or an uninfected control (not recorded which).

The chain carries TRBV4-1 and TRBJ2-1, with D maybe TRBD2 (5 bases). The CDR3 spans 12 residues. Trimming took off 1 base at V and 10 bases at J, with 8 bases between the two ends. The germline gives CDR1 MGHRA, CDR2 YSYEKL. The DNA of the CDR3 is TGCGCCAGCAGCCAAGGGACTCTGGAGCAGTTCTTC. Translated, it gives CASSQGTLEQFF.

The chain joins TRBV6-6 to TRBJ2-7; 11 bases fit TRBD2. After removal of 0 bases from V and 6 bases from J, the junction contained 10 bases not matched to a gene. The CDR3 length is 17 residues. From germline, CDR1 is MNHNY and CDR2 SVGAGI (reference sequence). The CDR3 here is CASSYSLETSGTREQYF. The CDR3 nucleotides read TGTGCCAGCAGTTACTCCCTTGAGACTAGCGGGACTCGCGAGCAGTACTTC.

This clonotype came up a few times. The CDR3 DNA sequence: TGCGCCAGCAACTCGGGATCGACAGGGTACACTGAAGCTTTCTTT. It translates to CASNSGSTGYTEAFF. V gene TRBV5-1 combines with J gene TRBJ1-1; 7 bases match TRBD1. The CDR3 is made up of 15 amino acids. V trimming: 6 bases; J trimming: 3 bases; junction bases outside the gene matches: 11. CDR1 is SGHRS and CDR2 is YFSETQ in the germline V gene.

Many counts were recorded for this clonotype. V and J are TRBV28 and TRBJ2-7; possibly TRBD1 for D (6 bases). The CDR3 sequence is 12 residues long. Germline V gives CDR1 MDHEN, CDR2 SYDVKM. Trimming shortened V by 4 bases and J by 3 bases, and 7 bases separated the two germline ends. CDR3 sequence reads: CASSYRVYEQYF. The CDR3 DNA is TGTGCCAGCAGTTACAGGGTCTACGAGCAGTACTTC.

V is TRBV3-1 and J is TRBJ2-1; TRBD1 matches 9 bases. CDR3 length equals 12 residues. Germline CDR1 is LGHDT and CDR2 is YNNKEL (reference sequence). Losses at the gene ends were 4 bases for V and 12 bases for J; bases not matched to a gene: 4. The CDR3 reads CASSRDRALQFF. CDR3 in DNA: TGTGCCAGCAGCCGGGACAGGGCCTTGCAGTTCTTC.

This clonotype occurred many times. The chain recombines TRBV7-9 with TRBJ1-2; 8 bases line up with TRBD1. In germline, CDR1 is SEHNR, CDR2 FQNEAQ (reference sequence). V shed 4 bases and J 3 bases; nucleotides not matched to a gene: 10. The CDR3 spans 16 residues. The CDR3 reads CASSSITSGGDYGYTF. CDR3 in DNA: TGTGCCAGCAGCTCGATCACTTCAGGGGGCGACTATGGCTACACCTTC.

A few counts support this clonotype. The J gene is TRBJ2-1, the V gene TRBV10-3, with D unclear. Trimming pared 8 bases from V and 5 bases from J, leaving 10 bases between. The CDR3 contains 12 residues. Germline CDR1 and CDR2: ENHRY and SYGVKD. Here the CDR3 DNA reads TGTGCCATCGAAGGGCAGAACAATGAGCAGTTCTTC. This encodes CAIEGQNNEQFF.

The CDR3 sequence: CASSSANTNTGELFF. CDR3 DNA sequence: TGTGCCAGCAGCTCAGCTAACACGAACACCGGGGAGCTGTTTTTT. The rearrangement uses TRBV11-1 and TRBJ2-2; D not certain. There are 15 residues in the CDR3. With 4 bases removed from V and 0 bases from J, the gap between germline ends came to 9 bases. Germline-derived CDR1 and CDR2 are SGHAT and FQDESV (reference sequence).

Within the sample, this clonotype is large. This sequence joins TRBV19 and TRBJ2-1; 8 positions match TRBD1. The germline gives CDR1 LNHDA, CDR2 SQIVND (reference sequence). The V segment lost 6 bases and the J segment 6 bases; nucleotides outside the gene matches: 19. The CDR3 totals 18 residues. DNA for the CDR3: TGTGCCAGTAGACGGAGAGAGACAGGGGTTGACGGGGGCAATGAGCAGTTCTTC. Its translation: CASRRRETGVDGGNEQFF.

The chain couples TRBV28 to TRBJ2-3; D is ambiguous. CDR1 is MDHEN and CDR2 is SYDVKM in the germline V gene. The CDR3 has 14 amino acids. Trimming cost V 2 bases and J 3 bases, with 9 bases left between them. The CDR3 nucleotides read TGTGCCAGCAGTTTACTGGCCGTGACAGATACGCAGTATTTT. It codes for CASSLLAVTDTQYF.

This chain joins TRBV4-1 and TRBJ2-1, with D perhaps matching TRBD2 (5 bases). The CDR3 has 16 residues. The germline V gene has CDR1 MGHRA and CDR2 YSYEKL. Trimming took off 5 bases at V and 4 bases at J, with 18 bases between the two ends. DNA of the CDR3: TGCGCCAGCAGCGGAGGTCTTATAAGAAATTACAATGAGCAGTTCTTC. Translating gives CASSGGLIRNYNEQFF.

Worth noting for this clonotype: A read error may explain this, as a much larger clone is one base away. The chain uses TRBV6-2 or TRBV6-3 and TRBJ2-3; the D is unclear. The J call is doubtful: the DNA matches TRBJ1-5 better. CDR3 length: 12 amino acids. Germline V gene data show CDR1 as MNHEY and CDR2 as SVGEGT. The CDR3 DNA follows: TGTGCCAGCAGTTACTCGACTACTGCGCAGCATTTT. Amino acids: CASSYSTTAQHF.

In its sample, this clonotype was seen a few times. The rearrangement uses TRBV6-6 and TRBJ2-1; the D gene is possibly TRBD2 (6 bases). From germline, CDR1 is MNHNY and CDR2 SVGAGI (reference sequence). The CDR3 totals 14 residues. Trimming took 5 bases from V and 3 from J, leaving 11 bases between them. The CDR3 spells CASSGQGLYNEQFF. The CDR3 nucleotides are TGTGCCAGCAGTGGTCAGGGACTCTACAATGAGCAGTTCTTC.

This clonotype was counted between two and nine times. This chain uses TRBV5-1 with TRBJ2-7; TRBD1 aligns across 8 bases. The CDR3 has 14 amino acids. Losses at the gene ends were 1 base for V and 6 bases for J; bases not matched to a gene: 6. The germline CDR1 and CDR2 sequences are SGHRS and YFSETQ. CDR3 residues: CASSLKGQGVEQYF. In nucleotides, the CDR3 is TGCGCCAGCAGCTTGAAAGGACAGGGAGTCGAGCAGTACTTC.

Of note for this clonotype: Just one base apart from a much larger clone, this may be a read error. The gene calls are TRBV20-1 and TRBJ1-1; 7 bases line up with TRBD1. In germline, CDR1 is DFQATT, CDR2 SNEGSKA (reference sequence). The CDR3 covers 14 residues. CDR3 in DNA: TGCAGTGCTCACCGGACAGGCGCGAACACTAAAGCTTTCTTT. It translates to CSAHRTGANTKAFF.

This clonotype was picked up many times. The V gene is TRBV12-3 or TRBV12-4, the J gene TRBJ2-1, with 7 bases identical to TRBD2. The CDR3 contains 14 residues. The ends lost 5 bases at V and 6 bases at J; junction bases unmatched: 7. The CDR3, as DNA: TGTGCCAGCAGTATTACCGGGACTACCAATGAGCAGTTCTTC. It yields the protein CASSITGTTNEQFF.

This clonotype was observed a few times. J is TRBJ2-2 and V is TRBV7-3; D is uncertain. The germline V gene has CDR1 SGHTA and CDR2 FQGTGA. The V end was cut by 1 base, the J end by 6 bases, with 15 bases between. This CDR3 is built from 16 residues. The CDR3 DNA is TGTGCCAGCAGCTTAAGTCCCGGGTCCTCATCCGGGGAGCTGTTTTTT. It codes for CASSLSPGSSSGELFF. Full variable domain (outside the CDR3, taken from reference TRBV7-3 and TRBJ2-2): GAGVSQTPSNKVTEKGKYVELRCDPISGHTALYWYRQSLGQGPEFLIYFQGTGAADDSGLPNDRFFAVRPEGSVSTLKIQRTERGDSAVYLCASSLSPGSSSGELFFGEGSRLTVL.

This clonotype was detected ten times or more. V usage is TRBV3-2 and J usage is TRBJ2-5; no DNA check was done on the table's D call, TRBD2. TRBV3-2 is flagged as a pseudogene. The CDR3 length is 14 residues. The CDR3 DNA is TGTGCCAGCAGCCAAGATTGCCTAGTAGAGACCCAGTACTTC. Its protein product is CASSQDCLVETQYF.